Shown below are 20 T cell receptor beta chains from a single sample sequenced in a study of regulatory T cells in long-lasting Graves disease. Time point meaning: newly diagnosed GD, antithyroid drugs for less than 3 months. PBMC RNA served as the TCR library source. In building TCR beta libraries, iRepertoire HTBI primers were used together with Arm-PCR of CDR3 regions. Via MiXCR, TCRdb re-called the multiplex PCR reads, giving one row per CDR3 protein. Of about 430,000 distinct CDR3 sequences in the sample, about 15% were seen once. This sample was shared with a second study, whose subject was T cells in Graves' hyperthyroidism and ophthalmopathy.

The starting material was peripheral blood mononuclear cells (PBMCs), obtained at new diagnosis, from a patient treated with antithyroid drugs. These receptors were taken from a middle-aged woman with Graves disease.

This clonotype was picked up many times. The genes are TRBV11-2 and TRBJ2-1, with D perhaps matching TRBD1 or TRBD2 (5 bases each). Germline CDR1 is SGHAT and CDR2 is FQNNGV. V shed 3 bases and J shed 8 bases, with 11 bases lying between them. The CDR3 is made up of 13 amino acids. The CDR3 DNA reads as TGTGCCAGCAGCTTCTGGGGGAGAGATGAGCAGTTCTTC. Protein sequence: CASSFWGRDEQFF.

The chain carries TRBV6-9 and TRBJ1-1; 11 bases match TRBD1. The V gene end was trimmed by 2 bases and the J gene end by 0 bases; junction bases not matched to a gene: 11. Germline lookup yields CDR1 MNHGY and CDR2 SVAAGI. There are 19 residues in the CDR3. Written as DNA, the CDR3 is TGTGCCAGCAGTTATCCGGACAGGGGGCCTAGGAGTATGAACACTGAAGCTTTCTTT. The encoded protein is CASSYPDRGPRSMNTEAFF.

As to this clonotype: This clone may be a read error of a much larger clone one base away. The CDR3 spells CASSLDQPGLEQFF. The CDR3 nucleotides are TGTGCCAGCAGCTTAGATCAGCCGGGCCTCGAGCAGTTCTTC. The gene calls are TRBV11-2 and TRBJ2-1; D not resolved. Trimming removed 0 bases at V and 10 bases at J, with 13 bases between. The CDR3 is 14 amino acids. Germline loops: CDR1 SGHAT, CDR2 FQNNGV.

This clonotype was observed a handful of times. The chain couples TRBV27 to TRBJ2-5, with D unclear. Germline CDR1 reads MNHEY; CDR2 reads SMNVEV (reference sequence). V lost 3 bases and J 5 bases, leaving 13 bases between the germline ends. CDR3 length equals 14 residues. The CDR3 DNA follows: TGTGCCAGCAGTTTTCGCGCAGGTTGGGAGACCCAGTACTTC. It yields the protein CASSFRAGWETQYF.

With respect to this clonotype: One end of the junction does not line up with germline, which may come from a read error. This chain connects TRBV27 to TRBJ2-3; 8 bases match TRBD2. Germline assignment: CDR1 MNHEY and CDR2 SMNVEV (reference sequence). This CDR3 is 15 amino acids long. CDR3 loop: CASSQEYLAGDTQYF. CDR3 nucleotides: TGCGCCAGCAGCCAAGAATACCTAGCGGGAGATACGCAGTATTTT.

The sample holds many counts of this clonotype. The chain joins TRBV7-9 to TRBJ2-3; 9 bases line up with TRBD2. This CDR3 comprises 16 residues. With 1 base clipped from V and 6 bases from J, the junction kept 8 bases outside the gene matches. Germline values: CDR1 SEHNR, CDR2 FQNEAQ (reference sequence). For the CDR3, the DNA is TGTGCCAGCAGCTTAGATTGGGCGGGAGGGCCGGATACGCAGTATTTT. Its protein product is CASSLDWAGGPDTQYF.

This clonotype was seen repeatedly, ten times or more. The gene calls are TRBV30 and TRBJ1-5; D gene unclear. The germline V and J ends were trimmed by 0 bases and 0 bases, with 3 bases remaining between them. The germline gives CDR1 GTSNPN, CDR2 SVGIG (reference sequence). The CDR3 loop spans 13 amino acids. DNA for the CDR3: TGTGCCTGGAGTGTACGTAGCAATCAGCCCCAGCATTTT. Encoded protein: CAWSVRSNQPQHF.

There are many counts of this clonotype. The chain employs TRBV28 and TRBJ2-1; 9 bases align to TRBD2. Unmatched junction bases numbered 9, after V lost 7 bases and J lost 8 bases. This CDR3 has 14 residues. Germline V gene data show CDR1 as MDHEN and CDR2 as SYDVKM. The CDR3 loop is CASKTSGTLDEQFF. The CDR3 DNA is TGTGCCAGCAAGACTAGCGGCACCTTAGATGAGCAGTTCTTC.

This clonotype was counted many times. The V gene is TRBV20-1, the J gene TRBJ2-7, with D unclear. From germline, CDR1 is DFQATT and CDR2 SNEGSKA (reference sequence). Trimming left V 0 bases short and J 0 bases short, with 6 bases between. The CDR3 has 13 amino acids. The CDR3, as DNA: TGCAGTGCTAGAGATTTCAACTCCTACGAGCAGTACTTC. This gives the protein CSARDFNSYEQYF.

The rearrangement uses TRBV11-3 and TRBJ2-2, with unresolved D. Trimming took off 4 bases at V and 8 bases at J, with 8 bases between the two ends. Per germline, CDR1 SGHNT and CDR2 YENEEA. The CDR3 totals 12 residues. CDR3 bases: TGTGCCAGCAGCTCTCCTCGGGGGGAGCTGTTTTTT. Amino acid sequence: CASSSPRGELFF.

This sequence joins TRBV5-1 and TRBJ2-1, with D possibly TRBD2 on 6 matching bases. The CDR3 contains 15 residues. CDR1 and CDR2 from the germline V gene are SGHRS and YFSETQ. Trimming took 1 base from V and 1 from J, leaving 9 bases between them. The CDR3 region is CASSLWEDSYNEQFF. Here the CDR3 DNA reads TGCGCCAGCAGCTTGTGGGAGGATTCCTACAATGAGCAGTTCTTC.

This clonotype came up many times. V usage is TRBV29-1 and J usage is TRBJ2-7; TRBD1 aligns across 7 bases. The CDR3 runs 14 residues. Germline values: CDR1 SQVTM, CDR2 ANQGSEA. V dropped 1 base and J dropped 4; count of bases not matched to a gene: 7. The DNA for the CDR3 is TGCAGCGTTGAAGGGACAGGATCTGAATACGAGCAGTACTTC. It is translated as CSVEGTGSEYEQYF.

This clonotype was picked up many times. The chain uses TRBV30 and TRBJ1-1; D is unresolved. Trimming left V 1 base short and J 4 bases short, with 4 bases between. The CDR3 spans 11 residues. Germline values: CDR1 GTSNPN, CDR2 SVGIG (reference sequence). CDR3 sequence (DNA): TGTGCCTGGAGTGCCCGCACTGAAGCTTTCTTT. This gives the protein CAWSARTEAFF.

About this clonotype itself: Given a much more abundant clone one base away, this may be a read error. The rearrangement links TRBV12-3 or TRBV12-4 to TRBJ1-3, with D unclear. Trimming took off 6 bases at V and 0 bases at J, with 12 bases between the two ends. This CDR3 spans 15 amino acids. CDR3 nucleotides: TGTGCCAGCAGCCCGGTACAGCTCTCTGGAAACACCATATATTTT. Encoded protein: CASSPVQLSGNTIYF.

The rearrangement joins TRBV9 to TRBJ2-1; maybe TRBD2 (6 bases). Germline values: CDR1 SGDLS, CDR2 YYNGEE. The CDR3 runs 17 residues. V was cut by 0 bases and J by 0 bases, with 13 bases left in between. CDR3 DNA: TGTGCCAGCAGCGTAGATCTCGGGAGTGCCTCCTACAATGAGCAGTTCTTC. This gives the protein CASSVDLGSASYNEQFF.

The chain carries TRBV9 and TRBJ2-2; D is undetermined. Germline V gene data show CDR1 as SGDLS and CDR2 as YYNGEE. The CDR3 loop spans 14 amino acids. V lost 2 bases, J lost 6 bases, and 11 bases lay in between. CDR3 DNA sequence: TGTGCCAGCAGCGTTGGCTTTGGCTCCGGGGAGCTGTTTTTT. It encodes CASSVGFGSGELFF.

This clonotype was seen many times. CDR3 coding DNA: TGTGCCAGCAGCCAAGCTAACAGGGGCTATGGCTACACCTTC. It encodes CASSQANRGYGYTF. The rearrangement links TRBV14 to TRBJ1-2; 7 nucleotides agree with TRBD1. J lost 4 bases, V lost 1 base, and 3 bases had no gene match. CDR1 is SGHDN, CDR2 FVKESK, per germline. The CDR3 is made up of 14 amino acids. Full variable domain (missing parts from reference TRBV14 and TRBJ1-2): EAGVTQFPSHSVIEKGQTVTLRCDPISGHDNLYWYRRVMGKEIKFLLHFVKESKQDESGMPNNRFLAERTGGTYSTLKVQPAELEDSGVYFCASSQANRGYGYTFGSGTRLTVV.

This clonotype has more than one count but fewer than ten. The chain couples TRBV11-3 to TRBJ2-4; either TRBD1 or TRBD2 may supply D (5 bases each). Germline V lookup: CDR1 SGHNT, CDR2 YENEEA. The CDR3 runs to 19 residues. V was pared by 5 bases and J by 0 bases, with 23 bases between. The CDR3 region is CASSRTLGRGALAKNIQYF. DNA for the CDR3: TGTGCCAGCAGCCGAACTCTAGGGAGAGGGGCCCTAGCCAAAAACATTCAGTACTTC. The variable domain in full, with the rest retrieved from reference TRBV11-3 and TRBJ2-4, is EAGVVQSPRYKIIEKKQPVAFWCNPISGHNTLYWYLQNLGQGPELLIRYENEEAVDDSQLPKDRFSAERLKGVDSTLKIQPAELGDSAVYLCASSRTLGRGALAKNIQYFGAGTRLSVL.

Ten or more counts support this clonotype. The chain joins TRBV28 to TRBJ1-1; D may be TRBD1 (6 bases). There are 13 residues in the CDR3. Trimming removed 7 bases from V and 7 bases from J, with 16 bases in between. Germline CDR1 is MDHEN and CDR2 is SYDVKM. The chain's CDR3 is CASIGGGLDEAFF. The CDR3 DNA follows: TGTGCCAGCATAGGGGGGGGGTTGGATGAAGCTTTCTTT.

This clonotype was found many times. The rearrangement joins TRBV12-3 or TRBV12-4 to TRBJ1-2; possible D gene TRBD1, 5 bases. Trimming pared 2 bases from V and 2 bases from J, leaving 15 bases between. This CDR3 spans 16 amino acids. DNA for the CDR3: TGTGCCAGCAGTTTAATCCTCGACAGCTTGAACTATGGCTACACCTTC. It is translated as CASSLILDSLNYGYTF.